This passage covers 28 T cell receptor beta chains from one sample sequenced in a study of Graves' ophthalmopathy and Graves' hyperthyroidism. Amplified TCR beta CDR3 regions were obtained using RNA transcripts as template. Scientists carried out first-round RT-PCR using HTBI primers and then a second-round multiplex PCR. MiXCR was run by TCRdb on the multiplex PCR reads, yielding one entry per CDR3 protein. The sample lists roughly 380,000 distinct CDR3 sequences, approximately 15% occurring once. What was sequenced was peripheral blood. The receptor source for this set is a woman younger than 30 with stable Graves' hyperthyroidism.

This clonotype occurred many times. This sequence joins TRBV6-2 or TRBV6-3 and TRBJ1-1; the D gene is possibly TRBD1 (5 bases). The germline gives CDR1 MNHEY, CDR2 SVGEGT. V was shortened by 2 bases and J by 1 base, with 5 bases between the two germline ends. The CDR3 sequence is 13 residues long. The chain's CDR3 is CASSYRGNTEAFF. In DNA form, the CDR3 reads TGTGCCAGCAGTTACAGGGGGAACACTGAAGCTTTCTTT.

This clonotype was counted at least ten times. This chain links TRBV19 with TRBJ1-2; 9 bases agree with TRBD1. Germline V gene data show CDR1 as LNHDA and CDR2 as SQIVND (reference sequence). The CDR3 sequence is 15 residues long. Trimming cost V 8 bases and J 3 bases; bases outside gene matches: 10. The CDR3 DNA is TGTGCCAGTTCGAGTCCGGGACAGGGATACTATGGCTACACCTTC. Amino acid sequence: CASSSPGQGYYGYTF.

In its sample, this clonotype was seen many times. V is TRBV19 and J is TRBJ1-2; 8 positions match TRBD1. The V and J ends lost 3 bases and 5 bases, in that order; junction bases with no gene match: 8. From germline, CDR1 is LNHDA and CDR2 SQIVND (reference sequence). This CDR3 has 15 amino acids. CDR3: CASSISVRGQYGYTF. CDR3 coding DNA: TGTGCCAGTAGTATTTCGGTCAGGGGGCAATATGGCTACACCTTC.

This clonotype has just a few counts. The V and J genes are TRBV25-1 and TRBJ2-2; D is tentatively TRBD1 or TRBD2 (6 bases each). Germline V gene data show CDR1 as MGHDK and CDR2 as SYGVNS. V was clipped by 2 bases and J by 4 bases, with 14 bases between them. CDR3 size: 16 residues. This CDR3 reads CASSEPPGGGTGELFF. CDR3 DNA: TGTGCCAGCAGTGAACCCCCTGGAGGGGGCACCGGGGAGCTGTTTTTT.

This clonotype was detected ten times or more. The chain carries TRBV9 and TRBJ2-7; perhaps TRBD1 as D (6 bases). V lost 0 bases, J lost 5 bases, and 15 bases lay in between. Germline-derived CDR1 and CDR2 are SGDLS and YYNGEE. The CDR3 spans 15 residues. The CDR3 DNA is TGTGCCAGCAGCGTAGAGGCAGGGGCCCCACACGAGCAGTACTTC. Translating gives CASSVEAGAPHEQYF.

There are many counts of this clonotype. V usage is TRBV7-2 and J usage is TRBJ1-2; D perhaps matches TRBD1 (6 bases). V gave up 7 bases and J gave up 3 bases, with 15 bases separating them. Germline lookup yields CDR1 SGHTA and CDR2 FQGNSA. The CDR3 is made up of 14 amino acids. CDR3 nucleotide sequence: TGTGCCAGCACCCAAGAAGGGGGGGACTATGGCTACACCTTC. This sequence encodes CASTQEGGDYGYTF.

This clonotype was picked up many times. This rearrangement joins TRBV10-3 to TRBJ1-2; D remains unclear. Germline V gene lookup returns CDR1 ENHRY and CDR2 SYGVKD. The CDR3 contains 14 residues. The V gene lost 0 bases and the J gene lost 5 bases, with 10 bases spanning the gap. CDR3 region: CAISESRESYGYTF. CDR3 nucleotides: TGTGCCATCAGTGAGTCCCGGGAGTCTTATGGCTACACCTTC.

This clonotype was detected ten times or more. The genes are TRBV13 and TRBJ1-6, with a weak D call TRBD1 (6 bases). Germline V lookup: CDR1 PRHDT, CDR2 FYEKMQ (reference sequence). V gave up 5 bases and J gave up 2 bases, with 10 bases separating them. The CDR3 spans 15 residues. CDR3 amino acids: CASSPRDTYNSPLHF. CDR3 in DNA: TGTGCCAGCAGCCCGCGGGACACCTATAATTCACCCCTCCACTTT.

In its sample, this clonotype was seen many times. For the CDR3, the DNA is TGCAGTGCTAGAAGACTACAAGAGACCCAGTACTTC. Its protein is CSARRLQETQYF. The chain employs TRBV20-1 and TRBJ2-5, with a tentative D call TRBD2 (5 bases). Trimming removed 2 bases at V and 2 bases at J, with 6 bases between. Germline V lookup: CDR1 DFQATT, CDR2 SNEGSKA (reference sequence). The CDR3 extends over 12 amino acids.

The table lists this clonotype with many counts. The gene calls are TRBV10-3 and TRBJ2-5; TRBD1 matches at 11 bases. Germline CDR1 and CDR2: ENHRY and SYGVKD. Germline trimming cut 3 bases from V and 1 base from J; bases unmatched to any gene: 4. The CDR3 has 16 residues. CDR3 coding DNA: TGTGCCATCAGTGACATAGGGACAGGGGGCCAAGAGACCCAGTACTTC. This encodes CAISDIGTGGQETQYF.

CDR3 DNA: TGTGCCAGCAGTTTCGTAGGGGAAAACACTGAAGCTTTCTTT. It translates to CASSFVGENTEAFF. J is TRBJ1-1 and V is TRBV12-3 or TRBV12-4; possible D gene TRBD1, 5 bases. The CDR3 loop spans 14 amino acids. The V and J ends lost 3 bases and 2 bases respectively, with 10 bases between them.

This clonotype was seen many times. This chain connects TRBV27 to TRBJ2-7; TRBD2 might be the D (6 bases). The CDR3 has 16 residues. CDR1 and CDR2 from the germline V gene are MNHEY and SMNVEV (reference sequence). Trimming pared 7 bases from V and 0 bases from J, leaving 19 bases between. CDR3 coding DNA: TGTGCCAGCAATAGGTACGGGAGCCCTAGCTCCTACGAGCAGTACTTC. This gives the protein CASNRYGSPSSYEQYF.

In its sample, this clonotype was seen many times. The chain couples TRBV7-2 to TRBJ2-7, with D uncertain. CDR1 SGHTA and CDR2 FQGNSA come from the germline V gene. Trimming shortened V by 3 bases and J by 0 bases, and 12 bases separated the two germline ends. The CDR3 is 15 residues long. CDR3 region: CASSFSQRPSYEQYF. In DNA form, the CDR3 reads TGTGCCAGCAGCTTCTCACAGCGCCCCTCCTACGAGCAGTACTTC.

The chain is built from TRBV2 and TRBJ1-2; D unclear. Germline V gives CDR1 SNHLY, CDR2 FYNNEI. The length of the CDR3 is 15 residues. The V end was cut by 6 bases, the J end by 7 bases, with 21 bases between. The CDR3 nucleotides read TGTGCCAGCAGCCCGAGTCGAGGGTGGACTGGTGGCTACACCTTC. Amino acids: CASSPSRGWTGGYTF.

This clonotype occurred many times. V gene TRBV20-1 combines with J gene TRBJ2-5; D is ambiguous. Germline CDR1 reads DFQATT; CDR2 reads SNEGSKA (reference sequence). V gave up 6 bases and J gave up 1 base, with 9 bases separating them. CDR3 size: 12 residues. The CDR3 coding sequence is TGCAGTGCCAGCCGGGCCCAAGAGACCCAGTACTTC. Amino acid sequence: CSASRAQETQYF.

This clonotype was recorded at least ten times. This chain links TRBV5-1 with TRBJ2-2; 7 positions agree with TRBD1. Germline V gene data show CDR1 as SGHRS and CDR2 as YFSETQ. The CDR3 totals 14 residues. V dropped 4 bases and J dropped 6; count of bases not matched to a gene: 6. CDR3 amino acids: CASSQTGFAGELFF. CDR3 bases: TGCGCCAGCAGCCAGACAGGGTTTGCCGGGGAGCTGTTTTTT. The full variable domain, completed using reference TRBV5-1 and TRBJ2-2, is KAGVTQTPRYLIKTRGQQVTLSCSPISGHRSVSWYQQTPGQGLQFLFEYFSETQRNKGNFPGRFSGRQFSNSRSEMNVSTLELGDSALYLCASSQTGFAGELFFGEGSRLTVL.

This clonotype appeared a few times. This chain connects TRBV19 to TRBJ2-2; D possibly matches TRBD1 or TRBD2 (5 bases each). Germline V gives CDR1 LNHDA, CDR2 SQIVND (reference sequence). Between the trimmed V and J ends, which lost 6 bases and 4 bases, there was a span of 18 bases. CDR3 size: 16 residues. The CDR3 sequence is CASRGIGGGGTGELFF. Written as DNA, the CDR3 is TGTGCCAGTAGGGGGATTGGGGGTGGCGGCACCGGGGAGCTGTTTTTT.

This clonotype occurred many times. The chain couples TRBV2 to TRBJ2-2, with a tentative D call TRBD2 (6 bases). In germline, CDR1 is SNHLY, CDR2 FYNNEI. V dropped 8 bases and J dropped 0 bases, with 13 bases sitting between them. This CDR3 spans 15 amino acids. The CDR3 nucleotides are TGTGCCAGCGGGGGACTTACCTCGAACACCGGGGAGCTGTTTTTT. Residues: CASGGLTSNTGELFF.

The chain joins TRBV5-1 to TRBJ1-1; 8 nucleotides line up with TRBD1. CDR3 length: 17 amino acids. Trimming cost V 2 bases and J 0 bases; bases outside gene matches: 9. Germline assignment: CDR1 SGHRS and CDR2 YFSETQ. CDR3 nucleotides: TGCGCCAGCAGCTTCGTACAGACAGGGGATTTGAACACTGAAGCTTTCTTT. Its translation is CASSFVQTGDLNTEAFF.

This clonotype was detected ten times or more. The chain is built from TRBV2 and TRBJ2-5; D not certain. Trimming took 6 bases from V and 5 from J, leaving 10 bases between them. The CDR3 consists of 12 residues. The germline V gene has CDR1 SNHLY and CDR2 FYNNEI. CDR3 DNA: TGTGCCAGCAGCTCAGACACGGAGACCCAGTACTTC. Protein product: CASSSDTETQYF.

This clonotype was counted many times. The chain links TRBV11-2 to TRBJ1-5; TRBD1 matches 7 bases. V lost 4 bases to trimming and J lost 2 bases; unmatched junction nucleotides: 5. Germline CDR1 is SGHAT and CDR2 is FQNNGV. The CDR3 loop spans 15 amino acids. CDR3 amino acids: CASSSEQGRNQPQHF. The CDR3 region has the DNA TGTGCCAGCAGCTCAGAACAGGGGCGCAATCAGCCCCAGCATTTT.

This clonotype was observed at least ten times. The chain combines TRBV9 with TRBJ2-7; possibly TRBD1 or TRBD2 for D (5 bases each). Germline V CDR1 and CDR2: SGDLS, YYNGEE. There are 15 residues in the CDR3. Trimming shortened V by 1 base and J by 6 bases, and 17 bases separated the two germline ends. CDR3 DNA: TGTGCCAGCAGCGTAATAGGCACCCGGGGCTCCGAGCAGTACTTC. Translating it yields CASSVIGTRGSEQYF.

As for this clonotype: A read error may account for a junction end that differs from germline. The gene calls are TRBV6-1 and TRBJ1-2, with 8 bases identical to TRBD1. CDR1 and CDR2 (germline): MNHNS, SASEGT. The CDR3 extends over 15 amino acids. CDR3 sequence: CASSGPGGASYGYAF. For the CDR3, the DNA is TGTGCCAGCAGTGGACCAGGGGGCGCCAGCTATGGCTACGCCTTC.

This clonotype was detected many times. The CDR3 loop reads CASRVRAGVYGYTF. As DNA, the CDR3 is TGTGCCAGCCGCGTTCGGGCAGGGGTTTATGGCTACACCTTC. V is TRBV12-3 or TRBV12-4 and J is TRBJ1-2; possible D gene TRBD1, 6 bases. The CDR3 sequence is 14 residues long. V was pared by 8 bases and J by 5 bases, with 18 bases between.

This clonotype was found many times. In DNA, the CDR3 is TGCAGCGTTGCAACGGGCAGTATGGGCACTGAAGCTTTCTTT. It specifies CSVATGSMGTEAFF. The rearrangement joins TRBV29-1 to TRBJ1-1, with D uncertain. The CDR3 runs 14 residues. The V and J ends lost 4 bases and 4 bases respectively, with 16 bases between them. Germline V gene sequence: CDR1 SQVTM, CDR2 ANQGSEA.

This clonotype was found many times. CDR3 coding DNA: TGTGCCAGCAGTTACGGGGGGGTGGGGAGCAACACCGGGGAGCTGTTTTTT. This codes for CASSYGGVGSNTGELFF. The chain uses TRBV6-5 and TRBJ2-2; TRBD2 aligns across 7 bases. Trimming removed 2 bases from V and 2 bases from J; junction bases left unmatched: 8. The germline CDR1 and CDR2 sequences are MNHEY and SVGAGI. CDR3 size: 17 residues.

This clonotype was seen many times. J is TRBJ2-2 and V is TRBV6-1; 8 bases line up with TRBD1. CDR3 length: 15 residues. The J segment lost 0 bases and the V segment lost 6 bases, leaving 3 bases of the junction unmatched. CDR1 is MNHNS and CDR2 is SASEGT in the germline V gene. This chain's CDR3 is CASSQTGANTGELFF. CDR3 coding DNA: TGTGCCAGCAGCCAGACAGGGGCGAACACCGGGGAGCTGTTTTTT.

V usage is TRBV4-2 and J usage is TRBJ1-2; weak D call: TRBD1 (6 bases). V was trimmed by 0 bases and J by 7 bases, leaving 21 bases between them. The germline gives CDR1 LGHNA, CDR2 YNFKEQ. This CDR3 comprises 17 residues. Here the CDR3 reads CASSQDMGDMGFGGYTF. CDR3 DNA: TGTGCCAGCAGCCAAGATATGGGGGACATGGGGTTTGGTGGCTACACCTTC.